Presented here are 32 T cell receptor beta chains from one specimen sequenced in a study of OX40 agonist ivuxolimab in advanced cancers. Generated by immunoSEQ multiplex PCR, the TCRdb table keeps only in-frame clones and is missing some. The top ten clones hold about 4.6% of a sample with under 100,000 clones, over 70% of them seen once. The sample was CD4+ or CD8+ T cells sorted from blood, taken in a trial of the OX40 agonist ivuxolimab. These receptor sequences come from an adult with an advanced solid tumor such as melanoma, head and neck, liver or kidney cancer.

The chain employs TRBV27 and TRBJ2-1, with 12 nucleotides matching TRBD2. The CDR3 spans 16 residues. The V segment lost 3 bases and the J segment 9 bases; nucleotides outside the gene matches: 9. The germline V gene has CDR1 MNHEY and CDR2 SMNVEV (reference sequence). DNA for the CDR3: TGTGCCAGCAGTTTTTATACCGGGACTAGCGGGCCTGAGCAGTTCTTC. It is translated as CASSFYTGTSGPEQFF.

The chain links TRBV7-9 to TRBJ2-5, with D uncertain. Germline V lookup: CDR1 SEHNR, CDR2 FQNEAQ (reference sequence). The CDR3 spans 12 residues. Deletions cut 4 bases from V and 5 bases from J, with 8 bases between. In DNA, the CDR3 is TGTGCCAGCAGCTCTATGGGGGAGACCCAGTACTTC. It encodes CASSSMGETQYF.

The genes are TRBV7-9 and TRBJ2-3; TRBD1 aligns across 9 bases. The germline V gene encodes CDR1 SEHNR and CDR2 FQNEAQ (reference sequence). The V segment lost 7 bases and the J segment 3 bases; nucleotides outside the gene matches: 8. The CDR3 has 15 residues. CDR3 protein: CASTTGDRETDTQYF. DNA for the CDR3: TGTGCCAGCACCACCGGGGACAGGGAGACAGATACGCAGTATTTT. The whole variable domain, filled in from reference TRBV7-9 and TRBJ2-3, reads DTGVSQNPRHKITKRGQNVTFRCDPISEHNRLYWYRQTLGQGPEFLTYFQNEAQLEKSRLLSDRFSAERPKGSFSTLEIQRTEQGDSAMYLCASTTGDRETDTQYFGPGTRLTVL.

J is TRBJ1-5 and V is TRBV6-5; 7 nucleotides line up with TRBD1. Losses at the gene ends were 0 bases for V and 3 bases for J; bases not matched to a gene: 5. Per germline, CDR1 MNHEY and CDR2 SVGAGI. The CDR3 runs to 16 residues. DNA of the CDR3: TGTGCCAGCAGTTACTCGCCAGGGGGAATCAATCAGCCCCAGCATTTT. Encoded protein: CASSYSPGGINQPQHF.

V and J are TRBV4-1 and TRBJ1-5, with 7 bases that match TRBD1. Germline V gene lookup returns CDR1 MGHRA and CDR2 YSYEKL. With V trimmed by 0 bases and J by 5 bases, 19 bases remained unmatched. This CDR3 is built from 20 residues. This CDR3 is CASSQDGYFRGTDADQPQHF. The CDR3 region has the DNA TGCGCCAGCAGCCAAGATGGGTATTTTCGCGGGACAGACGCCGATCAGCCCCAGCATTTT.

This clone has only a few counts. J is TRBJ2-2 and V is TRBV6-5; D might be TRBD1 (5 bases). This CDR3 contains 14 residues. V was trimmed by 6 bases and J by 5 bases, leaving 13 bases between them. Per the germline V gene, CDR1 is MNHEY and CDR2 is SVGAGI. The CDR3 protein is CASRENRGTGELFF. As DNA, the CDR3 is TGTGCCAGCAGGGAGAATAGGGGAACCGGGGAGCTGTTTTTT.

Only a few counts were recorded for this clone. This rearrangement joins TRBV10-3 to TRBJ2-3, with 9 nucleotides matching TRBD1. The V gene end was trimmed by 6 bases and the J gene end by 3 bases; junction bases not matched to a gene: 4. Germline CDR1 ENHRY, CDR2 SYGVKD. The length of the CDR3 is 14 residues. The CDR3 here is CAISGTGTTDTQYF. The CDR3 DNA reads TGTGCCATCAGCGGGACAGGGACTACAGATACGCAGTATTTT.

The rearrangement uses TRBV18 and TRBJ2-3; no firm D call. This CDR3 is built from 15 residues. Germline lookup yields CDR1 KGHSH and CDR2 LQKENI. V was shortened by 4 bases and J by 1 base, with 12 bases between the two germline ends. In DNA, the CDR3 is TGTGCCAGCTCACTTGTGGGCGATGGCACAGATACGCAGTATTTT. It specifies CASSLVGDGTDTQYF.

Worth noting for this clone: Its ends do not fully match the called genes, so a read error is possible. This chain connects TRBV27 to TRBJ2-7; no firm D call. Germline assignment: CDR1 MNHEY and CDR2 SMNVEV (reference sequence). The length of the CDR3 is 15 residues. The CDR3 nucleotides are TGTGCCAGCAGTGTATCCCCCGCGACGGCCTACGAGCAGTACTTC. This encodes CASSVSPATAYEQYF.

The chain links TRBV7-8 to TRBJ2-7; the match to TRBD1 covers 7 bases. V gave up 8 bases and J gave up 4 bases; unmatched junction bases: 14. The CDR3 consists of 15 residues. Germline V CDR1 and CDR2: SGHVS, FQNEAQ. The CDR3 DNA is TGTGCCAGCGGCCCAGGGGGATCCAGGGGGTACGAGCAGTACTTC. This gives the protein CASGPGGSRGYEQYF. Combining the CDR3 with reference TRBV7-8 and TRBJ2-7 gives the whole variable domain GAGVSQSPRYKVAKRGQDVALRCDPISGHVSLFWYQQALGQGPEFLTYFQNEAQLDKSGLPSDRFFAERPEGSVSTLKIQRTQQEDSAVYLCASGPGGSRGYEQYFGPGTRLTVT.

The chain recombines TRBV18 with TRBJ1-1; 7 bases align to TRBD1. The V gene's germline CDR1 is KGHSH and CDR2 LQKENI. With V trimmed by 2 bases and J by 3 bases, 3 bases remained unmatched. CDR3 length equals 14 residues. Here the CDR3 DNA reads TGTGCCAGCTCACCAGGGACAGATTACACTGAAGCTTTCTTT. It specifies CASSPGTDYTEAFF.

This clone was detected only once. The chain carries TRBV18 and TRBJ1-6, with D tentatively TRBD1 (6 bases). Trimming left V 1 base short and J 16 bases short, with 14 bases between. CDR1 is KGHSH and CDR2 is LQKENI in the germline V gene. The CDR3 extends over 13 amino acids. The CDR3 reads CASSPQGDRELHF. In nucleotides, the CDR3 is TGTGCCAGCTCACCACAGGGGGATAGGGAGCTCCACTTT.

The V gene is TRBV10-3, the J gene TRBJ2-7, with 8 bases identical to TRBD1. CDR1 is ENHRY and CDR2 is SYGVKD in the germline V gene. The ends lost 6 bases at V and 5 bases at J; junction bases unmatched: 6. This CDR3 spans 13 amino acids. CDR3 in DNA: TGTGCCATCAGCAGGGGGCGAGAGGACGAGCAGTACTTC. Amino acid sequence: CAISRGREDEQYF.

The chain carries TRBV5-6 and TRBJ1-1, with D uncertain. Trimming cost V 1 base and J 4 bases, with 11 bases left between them. This CDR3 region has 14 residues. In germline, CDR1 is SGHDT, CDR2 YYEEEE. The CDR3 DNA sequence: TGTGCCAGCAGCTTGACGGGTGGGATCACTGAAGCTTTCTTT. Translated: CASSLTGGITEAFF.

The chain carries TRBV6-5 and TRBJ2-1; the D gene could be TRBD1 or TRBD2 (5 bases each). V lost 0 bases and J lost 5, with 11 bases in between. There are 15 residues in the CDR3. CDR1 and CDR2 (germline): MNHEY, SVGAGI. CDR3 region: CASSYSGANNNEQFF. CDR3 DNA sequence: TGTGCCAGCAGTTACTCCGGGGCTAATAACAATGAGCAGTTCTTC.

The chain couples TRBV7-2 to TRBJ2-3, with TRBD2 matching over 7 bases. The J segment lost 0 bases and the V segment lost 2 bases, leaving 5 bases of the junction unmatched. Germline V gene lookup returns CDR1 SGHTA and CDR2 FQGNSA. This CDR3 comprises 16 residues. DNA of the CDR3: TGTGCCAGCAGCTTACTCAGCGGGGTTAGCACAGATACGCAGTATTTT. It is translated as CASSLLSGVSTDTQYF. Combining the CDR3 with reference TRBV7-2 and TRBJ2-3 gives the whole variable domain GAGVSQSPSNKVTEKGKDVELRCDPISGHTALYWYRQSLGQGLEFLIYFQGNSAPDKSGLPSDRFSAERTGGSVSTLTIQRTQQEDSAVYLCASSLLSGVSTDTQYFGPGTRLTVL.

The chain employs TRBV4-3 and TRBJ1-2; D is perhaps TRBD1 (6 bases). The V and J ends lost 0 bases and 8 bases respectively, with 10 bases between them. The CDR3 has 13 residues. Looked up from germline, CDR1 is LGHNA and CDR2 is YSLEER. The DNA for the CDR3 is TGCGCCAGCAGCCAAGACAGGGGACGGGGCTACACCTTC. Its translation is CASSQDRGRGYTF.

In its sample, this clone was seen a few times. The J gene is TRBJ1-2, the V gene TRBV6-9; D is perhaps TRBD1 (6 bases). V lost 3 bases, J lost 7 bases, and 15 bases lay in between. The CDR3 spans 14 residues. CDR1 is MNHGY and CDR2 is SVAAGI in the germline V gene. CDR3 sequence: CASSYSIGTTGYTF. DNA for the CDR3: TGTGCCAGCAGTTACTCGATCGGGACAACTGGCTACACCTTC.

The chain uses TRBV19 and TRBJ1-2; TRBD1 matches at 9 bases. The ends lost 4 bases at V and 10 bases at J; junction bases unmatched: 10. Germline CDR1 is LNHDA and CDR2 is SQIVND (reference sequence). This CDR3 has 14 amino acids. The CDR3 bases are TGTGCCAGTAGTACGCAGCCCGGGACAGGGAACTACACCTTC. Its translation: CASSTQPGTGNYTF. Looking up the rest from reference TRBV19 and TRBJ1-2 gives the full variable domain: DGGITQSPKYLFRKEGQNVTLSCEQNLNHDAMYWYRQDPGQGLRLIYYSQIVNDFQKGDIAEGYSVSREKKESFPLTVTSAQKNPTAFYLCASSTQPGTGNYTFGSGTRLTVV.

The chain is built from TRBV11-2 and TRBJ1-1, with D possibly matching TRBD1 (5 bases). Germline CDR1 and CDR2: SGHAT and FQNNGV. Trimming stripped 3 bases from V and 2 bases from J, with 10 bases between. The CDR3 is 14 residues long. The CDR3 DNA sequence: TGTGCCAGCAGCTTTATTGGGGGAAACACTGAAGCTTTCTTT. This translates into CASSFIGGNTEAFF.

The chain links TRBV18 to TRBJ2-7; 7 bases fit TRBD2. This CDR3 is built from 13 residues. CDR1 is KGHSH and CDR2 is LQKENI in the germline V gene. The trim removed 3 bases at V and 7 bases at J, leaving 6 bases unmatched. CDR3 in amino acids: CASSPGGLWEQYF. CDR3 coding DNA: TGTGCCAGCTCACCGGGAGGGTTATGGGAGCAGTACTTC.

CDR3 in amino acids: CASSDDPHPLYEQYF. The CDR3 DNA is TGTGCCAGCAGTGACGACCCTCACCCCCTCTACGAGCAGTACTTC. The chain recombines TRBV6-1 with TRBJ2-7; no clear D gene. Trimming pared 3 bases from V and 3 bases from J, leaving 15 bases between. The CDR3 has 15 residues. Germline values: CDR1 MNHNS, CDR2 SASEGT.

The V gene is TRBV18, the J gene TRBJ2-2; D is tentatively TRBD1 or TRBD2 (6 bases each). There are 17 residues in the CDR3. Trimming removed 2 bases from V and 0 bases from J, with 13 bases in between. Germline values: CDR1 KGHSH, CDR2 LQKENI. CDR3 nucleotides: TGTGCCAGCTCACCAAAAGGGGGGACTTCGAACACCGGGGAGCTGTTTTTT. Residues: CASSPKGGTSNTGELFF.

The chain is built from TRBV7-8 and TRBJ1-4; D call uncertain. V was trimmed by 1 base and J by 11 bases, leaving 11 bases between them. Germline V gene sequence: CDR1 SGHVS, CDR2 FQNEAQ. CDR3 length: 13 amino acids. CDR3 loop: CASSLGTAGKLFF. CDR3 nucleotide sequence: TGTGCCAGCAGCTTAGGGACGGCGGGTAAACTGTTTTTT. The variable domain in full, completed from reference TRBV7-8 and TRBJ1-4, reads GAGVSQSPRYKVAKRGQDVALRCDPISGHVSLFWYQQALGQGPEFLTYFQNEAQLDKSGLPSDRFFAERPEGSVSTLKIQRTQQEDSAVYLCASSLGTAGKLFFGSGTQLSVL.

This clone was counted only a few times. The chain combines TRBV2 with TRBJ2-7, with TRBD1 matching over 9 bases. The V segment lost 6 bases and the J segment 6 bases; nucleotides outside the gene matches: 0. CDR1 SNHLY and CDR2 FYNNEI come from the germline V gene. This CDR3 comprises 11 residues. Here the CDR3 DNA reads TGTGCCAGCAGGGGACAGGGCGAGCAGTACTTC. Translating it yields CASRGQGEQYF.

The chain combines TRBV6-1 with TRBJ1-2; 8 bases map to TRBD1. Germline lookup yields CDR1 MNHNS and CDR2 SASEGT. The length of the CDR3 is 13 residues. Trimming cost V 5 bases and J 6 bases; bases outside gene matches: 5. The chain's CDR3 is CASSLQGADGYTF. In nucleotides, the CDR3 is TGTGCCAGCAGTTTGCAGGGGGCCGATGGCTACACCTTC.

The CDR3 here is CASTLSGTGHEQYF. The CDR3 DNA sequence: TGTGCCAGCACCCTATCCGGGACAGGGCACGAGCAGTACTTC. The chain uses TRBV27 and TRBJ2-7, with 9 bases aligning to TRBD1. Germline V gene data show CDR1 as MNHEY and CDR2 as SMNVEV (reference sequence). This CDR3 comprises 14 residues. V was pared by 7 bases and J by 5 bases, with 9 bases of the junction left unmatched.

The chain employs TRBV6-5 and TRBJ2-7, with 9 bases lining up with TRBD2. This CDR3 has 15 amino acids. Germline CDR1 is MNHEY and CDR2 is SVGAGI. V lost 0 bases, J lost 1 base, and 1 base stayed unmatched. DNA of the CDR3: TGTGCCAGCAGTTACTCGCTAGCGGGGTCCTACGAGCAGTACTTC. Its translation is CASSYSLAGSYEQYF.

The chain couples TRBV10-3 to TRBJ1-2, with no clear D. Trimming removed 6 bases from V and 4 bases from J, with 15 bases in between. The germline CDR1 and CDR2 sequences are ENHRY and SYGVKD. The CDR3 totals 14 residues. The CDR3 region is CAISDDGEGYGYTF. The CDR3 bases are TGTGCCATCAGCGACGACGGGGAGGGCTATGGCTACACCTTC.

The rearrangement uses TRBV7-2 and TRBJ2-3; either TRBD1 or TRBD2 may supply D (5 bases each). V dropped 0 bases and J dropped 1 base, with 11 bases sitting between them. The germline CDR1 and CDR2 sequences are SGHTA and FQGNSA. CDR3 length: 16 amino acids. The chain's CDR3 is CASSLARGAGTDTQYF. DNA of the CDR3: TGTGCCAGCAGCTTAGCGAGGGGAGCAGGCACAGATACGCAGTATTTT.

This chain joins TRBV29-1 and TRBJ2-1, with TRBD2 identical over 8 bases. V lost 7 bases and J lost 6; bases outside the gene matches: 8. CDR1 and CDR2 from the germline V gene are SQVTM and ANQGSEA. The CDR3 totals 13 residues. Here the CDR3 reads CSAVAGSLNEQFF. CDR3 DNA sequence: TGCAGCGCCGTAGCGGGATCTCTCAATGAGCAGTTCTTC.

V usage is TRBV7-2 and J usage is TRBJ2-1; 7 bases line up with TRBD2. With V trimmed by 6 bases and J by 5 bases, 13 bases remained unmatched. Germline V gives CDR1 SGHTA, CDR2 FQGNSA. CDR3 length equals 16 residues. Here the CDR3 DNA reads TGTGCCAGCAGTTTACAGGTCCAGCGGGGCAACAATGAGCAGTTCTTC. This gives the protein CASSLQVQRGNNEQFF.